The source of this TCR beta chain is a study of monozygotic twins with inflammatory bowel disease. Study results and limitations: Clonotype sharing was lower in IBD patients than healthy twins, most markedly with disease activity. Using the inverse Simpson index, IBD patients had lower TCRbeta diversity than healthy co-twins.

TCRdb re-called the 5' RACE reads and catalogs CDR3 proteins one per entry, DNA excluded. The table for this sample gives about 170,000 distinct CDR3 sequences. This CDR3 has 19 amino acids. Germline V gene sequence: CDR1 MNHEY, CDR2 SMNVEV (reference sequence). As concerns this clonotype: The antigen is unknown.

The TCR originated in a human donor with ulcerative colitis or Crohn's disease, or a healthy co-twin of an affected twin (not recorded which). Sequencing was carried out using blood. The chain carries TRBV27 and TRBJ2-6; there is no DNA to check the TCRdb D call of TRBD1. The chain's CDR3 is CASSPRPAGGASGANVLTF.